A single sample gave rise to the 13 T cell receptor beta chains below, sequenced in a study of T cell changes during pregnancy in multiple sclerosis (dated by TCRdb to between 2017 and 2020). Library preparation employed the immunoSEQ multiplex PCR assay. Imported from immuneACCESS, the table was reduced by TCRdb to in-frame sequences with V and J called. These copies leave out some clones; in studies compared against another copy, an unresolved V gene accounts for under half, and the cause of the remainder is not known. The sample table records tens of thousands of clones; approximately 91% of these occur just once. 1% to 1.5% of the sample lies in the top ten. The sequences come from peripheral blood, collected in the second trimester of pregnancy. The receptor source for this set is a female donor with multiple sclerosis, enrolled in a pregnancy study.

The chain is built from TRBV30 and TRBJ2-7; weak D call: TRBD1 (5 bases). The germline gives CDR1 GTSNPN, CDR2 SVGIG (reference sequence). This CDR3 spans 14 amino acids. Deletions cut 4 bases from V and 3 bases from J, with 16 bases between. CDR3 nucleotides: TGTGCCTGGAAAATAGGGGTACCCAACTACGAGCAGTACTTC. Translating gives CAWKIGVPNYEQYF.

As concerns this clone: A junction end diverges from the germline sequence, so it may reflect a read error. The CDR3 nucleotides read TGTGCCACCAGCAGTCGTTTGGGAGGGACCAGTAGCTTC. It encodes CATSSRLGGTSSF. J is TRBJ2-7 and V is TRBV15, with 7 nucleotides matching TRBD2. The CDR3 length is 13 residues. CDR1 LNHNV and CDR2 YYDKDF come from the germline V gene (reference sequence).

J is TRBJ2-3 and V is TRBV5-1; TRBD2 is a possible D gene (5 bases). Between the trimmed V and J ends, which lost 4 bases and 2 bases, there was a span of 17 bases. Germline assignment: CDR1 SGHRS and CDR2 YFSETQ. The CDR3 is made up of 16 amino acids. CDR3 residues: CASSQDSISITDTQYF. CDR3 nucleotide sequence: TGCGCCAGCAGCCAGGACTCCATTTCTATCACAGATACGCAGTATTTT.

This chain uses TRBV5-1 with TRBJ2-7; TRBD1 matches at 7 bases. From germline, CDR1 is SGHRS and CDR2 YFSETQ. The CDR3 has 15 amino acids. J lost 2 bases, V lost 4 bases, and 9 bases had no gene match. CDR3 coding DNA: TGCGCCAGCAGCATCCGACAGGGACGTACCTACGAGCAGTACTTC. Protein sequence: CASSIRQGRTYEQYF. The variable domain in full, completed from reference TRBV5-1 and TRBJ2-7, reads KAGVTQTPRYLIKTRGQQVTLSCSPISGHRSVSWYQQTPGQGLQFLFEYFSETQRNKGNFPGRFSGRQFSNSRSEMNVSTLELGDSALYLCASSIRQGRTYEQYFGPGTRLTVT.

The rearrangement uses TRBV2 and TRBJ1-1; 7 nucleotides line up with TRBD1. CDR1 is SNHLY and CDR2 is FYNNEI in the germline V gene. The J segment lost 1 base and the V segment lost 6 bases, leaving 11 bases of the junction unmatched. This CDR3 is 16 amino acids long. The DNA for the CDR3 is TGTGCCAGCAGCCCCACGATAGGGACAGAGAACACTGAAGCTTTCTTT. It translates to CASSPTIGTENTEAFF.

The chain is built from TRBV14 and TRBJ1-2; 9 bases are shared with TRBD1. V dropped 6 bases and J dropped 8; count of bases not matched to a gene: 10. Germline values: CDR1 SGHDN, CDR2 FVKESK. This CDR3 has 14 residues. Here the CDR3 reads CASRPGQGYGGYTF. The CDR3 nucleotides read TGTGCCAGCAGGCCGGGACAGGGATATGGGGGCTACACCTTC.

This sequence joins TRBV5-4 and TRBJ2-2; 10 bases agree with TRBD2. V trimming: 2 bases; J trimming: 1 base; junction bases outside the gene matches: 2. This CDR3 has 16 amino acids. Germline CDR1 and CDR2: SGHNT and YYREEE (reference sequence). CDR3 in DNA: TGTGCCAGCAGCTTTGGACTAGCGGAGAACACCGGGGAGCTGTTTTTT. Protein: CASSFGLAENTGELFF. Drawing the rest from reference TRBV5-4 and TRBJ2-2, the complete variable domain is ETGVTQSPTHLIKTRGQQVTLRCSSQSGHNTVSWYQQALGQGPQFIFQYYREEENGRGNFPPRFSGLQFPNYSSELNVNALELDDSALYLCASSFGLAENTGELFFGEGSRLTVL.

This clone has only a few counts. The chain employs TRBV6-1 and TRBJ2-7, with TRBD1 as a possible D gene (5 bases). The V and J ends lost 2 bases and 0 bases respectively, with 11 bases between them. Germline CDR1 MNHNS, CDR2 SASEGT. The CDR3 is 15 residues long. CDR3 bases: TGTGCCAGCAGTGAATTAACAGGCAGCTCCTACGAGCAGTACTTC. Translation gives CASSELTGSSYEQYF.

The CDR3 protein is CASSLAGGWSSYEQYF. Here the CDR3 DNA reads TGTGCCAGCAGCTTGGCCGGCGGGTGGAGCTCCTACGAGCAGTACTTC. V usage is TRBV5-4 and J usage is TRBJ2-7; maybe TRBD2 (5 bases). Germline values: CDR1 SGHNT, CDR2 YYREEE (reference sequence). This CDR3 region has 16 residues. The V end lost 0 bases, the J end lost 0 bases, and 13 bases lay between the germline ends.

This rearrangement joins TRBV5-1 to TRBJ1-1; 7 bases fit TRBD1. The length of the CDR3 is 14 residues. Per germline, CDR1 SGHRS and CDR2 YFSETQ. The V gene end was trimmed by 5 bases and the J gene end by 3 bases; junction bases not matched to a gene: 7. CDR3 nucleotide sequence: TGCGCCAGCAGGGCCACAGGGGTGGACACTGAAGCTTTCTTT. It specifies CASRATGVDTEAFF.

The CDR3 loop reads CATSRDSGGIYGYTF. CDR3 sequence (DNA): TGTGCCACCAGCAGAGATTCGGGGGGAATCTATGGCTACACCTTC. The rearrangement uses TRBV15 and TRBJ1-2, with a tentative D call TRBD1 (5 bases). The CDR3 spans 15 residues. V was pared by 0 bases and J by 4 bases, with 12 bases between. CDR1 is LNHNV and CDR2 is YYDKDF in the germline V gene (reference sequence). The full variable domain, completed using reference TRBV15 and TRBJ1-2, is DAMVIQNPRYQVTQFGKPVTLSCSQTLNHNVMYWYQQKSSQAPKLLFHYYDKDFNNEADTPDNFQSRRPNTSFCFLDIRSPGLGDTAMYLCATSRDSGGIYGYTFGSGTRLTVV.

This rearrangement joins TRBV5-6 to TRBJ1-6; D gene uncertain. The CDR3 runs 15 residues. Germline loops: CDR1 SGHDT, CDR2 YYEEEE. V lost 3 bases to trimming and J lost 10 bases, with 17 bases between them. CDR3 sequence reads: CASSYGFERSSPLHF. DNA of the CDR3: TGTGCCAGCAGCTACGGGTTTGAAAGATCCTCACCCCTCCACTTT.

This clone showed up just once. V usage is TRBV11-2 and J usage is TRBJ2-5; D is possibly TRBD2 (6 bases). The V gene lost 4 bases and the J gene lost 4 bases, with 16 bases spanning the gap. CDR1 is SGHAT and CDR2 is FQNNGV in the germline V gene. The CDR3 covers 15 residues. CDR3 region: CASSSGAGWGETQYF. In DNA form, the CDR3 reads TGTGCCAGCAGCTCTGGGGCGGGATGGGGAGAGACCCAGTACTTC.